This T cell receptor (beta chain) was identified in a study of T cell clonality in common variable immunodeficiency. Whole-study findings and limits: Repertoire-complication correlations in CVID were limited by patient heterogeneity. In common variable immunodeficiency, TCR beta chains reportedly carried fewer deletions and N-nucleotide insertions.

CDR3 length: 14 amino acids. Germline V gene lookup returns CDR1 SNHLY and CDR2 FYNNEI. Note on this clone: Its specificity is not known. The read comes to an end 3 residues before the CDR3 does, leaving the germline J gene to fill in the end.

Only in-frame clones appear in the TCRdb table, and some are missing; sequencing was by immunoSEQ multiplex PCR. Singletons are absent from the sample, which has some 30,000 clones. V usage is TRBV2 and J usage is TRBJ1-2; D uncertain. Sequenced: peripheral blood mononuclear cells. The TCR originated in a person aged 18 to 75 in good health. CDR3 amino acids: CASSPRVGRNDYTF. The part of the CDR3 DNA that was read is TGTGCCAGCAGTCCGCGGGTGGGAAGGAACGAC.